These 7 T cell receptor beta chains were sequenced from one sample in a study of blood T cell repertoires in COVID-19. Using immunoSEQ multiplex PCR, the repertoire was profiled, and TCRdb retains in-frame clones only, with some absent. The sample consists of fewer than 60,000 clones, over 80% of them appearing once. The sample was peripheral blood. The receptors stem from a man in his 70s with active COVID-19.

The J gene is TRBJ1-4, the V gene TRBV12-3 or TRBV12-4; D is uncertain. This CDR3 has 11 residues. The V end lost 3 bases, the J end lost 8 bases, and 4 bases lay between the germline ends. CDR3 bases: TGTGCCAGCAGTTTGAGGGAAAAACTGTTTTTT. Its translation is CASSLREKLFF.

This chain connects TRBV2 to TRBJ1-1; perhaps TRBD1 as D (6 bases). The ends were cut back, 1 base at V and 5 bases at J, with 14 bases in the middle. This CDR3 has 15 residues. The germline V gene encodes CDR1 SNHLY and CDR2 FYNNEI. CDR3 protein: CASSEGQASATEAFF. The CDR3 DNA follows: TGTGCCAGCAGTGAAGGACAGGCCTCAGCTACTGAAGCTTTCTTT. The full variable domain, in which reference TRBV2 and TRBJ1-1 provide the parts outside the CDR3, is EPEVTQTPSHQVTQMGQEVILRCVPISNHLYFYWYRQILGQKVEFLVSFYNNEISEKSEIFDDQFSVERPDGSNFTLKIRSTKLEDSAMYFCASSEGQASATEAFFGQGTRLTVV.

This clone was observed once. The chain combines TRBV29-1 with TRBJ2-7; TRBD1 matches at 7 bases. The CDR3 loop spans 12 amino acids. CDR1 SQVTM and CDR2 ANQGSEA come from the germline V gene. The V and J ends lost 7 bases and 6 bases, in that order; junction bases with no gene match: 9. The DNA for the CDR3 is TGCAGCGCCCTACTACAGGGGCGCGAGCAGTACTTC. Protein sequence: CSALLQGREQYF.

The V gene is TRBV3-1 (or the pseudogene TRBV3-2), the J gene TRBJ1-1; weak D call: TRBD1 (5 bases). The V gene lost 6 bases and the J gene lost 4 bases, with 12 bases spanning the gap. The CDR3 is 13 amino acids. The germline V gene encodes CDR1 LGHDT and CDR2 YNNKEL (reference sequence). The CDR3 nucleotides are TGTGCCAGCAGAGGCAGGGCAAGCACTGAAGCTTTCTTT. Its translation: CASRGRASTEAFF.

This chain links TRBV5-1 with TRBJ1-2; TRBD1 might be the D (5 bases). This CDR3 spans 14 amino acids. Looked up from germline, CDR1 is SGHRS and CDR2 is YFSETQ. V lost 6 bases and J 5 bases, leaving 17 bases between the germline ends. The CDR3 DNA sequence: TGCGCCAGCACCGAAGGGGCTGGGTCGTATGGCTACACCTTC. The encoded protein is CASTEGAGSYGYTF.

V gene TRBV2 combines with J gene TRBJ1-5; no reliable D call. CDR1 is SNHLY and CDR2 is FYNNEI in the germline V gene. V gave up 2 bases and J gave up 2 bases, with 10 bases separating them. This CDR3 region has 15 residues. CDR3 sequence reads: CASSEQRGRNQPQHF. CDR3 sequence (DNA): TGTGCCAGCAGTGAACAAAGAGGCCGCAATCAGCCCCAGCATTTT.

This sequence joins TRBV27 and TRBJ2-1, with D perhaps TRBD1 (6 bases). Trimming removed 7 bases at V and 2 bases at J, with 12 bases between. Germline V lookup: CDR1 MNHEY, CDR2 SMNVEV (reference sequence). This CDR3 contains 14 residues. CDR3 sequence reads: CASTRQGPYNEQFF. In DNA form, the CDR3 reads TGTGCCAGCACCCGGCAGGGGCCCTACAATGAGCAGTTCTTC.